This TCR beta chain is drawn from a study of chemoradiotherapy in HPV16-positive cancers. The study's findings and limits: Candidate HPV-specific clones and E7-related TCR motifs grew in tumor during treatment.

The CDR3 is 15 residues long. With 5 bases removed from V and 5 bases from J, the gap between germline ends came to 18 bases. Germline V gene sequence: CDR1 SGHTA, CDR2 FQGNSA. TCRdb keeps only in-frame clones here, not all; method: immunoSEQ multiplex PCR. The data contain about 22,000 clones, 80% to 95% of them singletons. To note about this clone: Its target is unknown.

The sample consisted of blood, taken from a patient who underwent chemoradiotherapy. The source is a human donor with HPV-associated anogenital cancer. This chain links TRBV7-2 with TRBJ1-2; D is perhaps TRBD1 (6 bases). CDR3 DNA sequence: TGTGCCAGCAGCAATCAGGGCGCTAGGGGGTATGGCTACACCTTC. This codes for CASSNQGARGYGYTF.